These T cell receptor beta chains were read from a single sample in a study of shared clonotypes between healthy human individuals. Assay: immunoSEQ multiplex PCR; the TCRdb copy retains only in-frame clones and omits some. The sample holds under 850,000 clones, roughly 72% seen once. Sequencing was done on a sample of memory CD4+ T cells sorted from blood. Receptors were obtained from a young woman in good health. CDR3s include the opening cysteine and the closing phenylalanine or tryptophan. Each record gives: clone size, J gene, D gene, V gene, CDR3 DNA, CDR3 protein. D genes are given only for firm matches. Size is omitted from some rows. Given values are once, few, many or a class for expanded clones.

NA TRBJ1-6 NA TRBV29-1 TGCAGCGCCCGGACAGACACTAATTCACCCCTCCACTTT CSARTDTNSPLHF
NA TRBJ1-2 NA TRBV19 TGTGCCAGTAGTATCTCGGGTGGTGCTGGCTACACCTTC CASSISGGAGYTF
NA TRBJ2-2 NA TRBV7-7 TGTGCCAGCAGCCCCCGGTTTAGCACCGGGGAGCTGTTTTTT CASSPRFSTGELFF
few TRBJ2-7 TRBD1 TRBV25-1 TGTGCCAGCAGTGAGACCGGGACAGGGGGACCCTACGAGCAGTACTTC CASSETGTGGPYEQYF
once TRBJ2-7 NA TRBV6-6 TGTGCCAGCAGGTACCGGGACGGGTACGAGCAGTACTTC CASRYRDGYEQYF
NA TRBJ2-1 TRBD2 TRBV10-1 TGCGCCAGCAGTGAATCGGGAGGCCTCTACAATGAGCAGTTCTTC CASSESGGLYNEQFF
NA TRBJ2-3 NA TRBV11-3 TGTGCCAGCAGCTTACAGGGAAGCACACAGTATACGCAGTATTTT CASSLQGSTQYTQYF
NA TRBJ2-1 TRBD2 TRBV12-5 TGTGCTAGTGGTTTGGTCGTCGCGGGGGATGCGTACAATGAGCAGTTCTTC CASGLVVAGDAYNEQFF
NA TRBJ2-5 TRBD2 TRBV9 TGTGCCAGCAGCGTAGGCCTTATTGGCGGGAGCGATGTAGAGACCCAGTACTTC CASSVGLIGGSDVETQYF
NA TRBJ2-7 NA TRBV11-2 TGTGCCAGCAGCTCAAGGGGCCCAGAGATCTCCTACGAGCAGTACTTC CASSSRGPEISYEQYF
NA TRBJ2-1 TRBD2 TRBV4-1 TGCGCCAGCAGCCGAGAGACTAGCGCGAGCTCCTACAATGAGCAGTTCTTC CASSRETSASSYNEQFF
NA TRBJ2-1 NA TRBV11-1 TGTGCCAGCAGCCCGAGACAGACTGGGAGCTCCTACAATGAGCAGTTCTTC CASSPRQTGSSYNEQFF
NA TRBJ1-2 NA TRBV28 TGTGCCAGCAGTTTTAACAGCTTTTATGGCTACACCTTC CASSFNSFYGYTF
NA TRBJ2-3 TRBD2 TRBV7-9 TGTGCCAGCCTCCTCGCGGGACTAGGAAATACAGATACGCAGTATTTT CASLLAGLGNTDTQYF
NA TRBJ2-7 TRBD2 TRBV7-9 TGTGCCAGCCAAGGGACTACGGAGCAGTACTTC CASQGTTEQYF
NA TRBJ2-7 NA TRBV11-2 TGTGCCAGCAGCCGCCAGGGACCAGCCTACGAGCAGTACTTC CASSRQGPAYEQYF
many TRBJ1-5 NA TRBV7-8 TGTGCCAGCAGCTTGACAGACAATCAGCCCCAGCATTTT CASSLTDNQPQHF
NA TRBJ1-2 TRBD1 TRBV28 TGTGCCAGCAGTTTGGCCTCCGCAGGGGGCCGCTATGGCTACACCTTC CASSLASAGGRYGYTF
once TRBJ2-1 NA TRBV13 TGTGCCAGCAGCTTCTCGGGACGGGGTGAGCAGTTCTTC CASSFSGRGEQFF
few TRBJ2-7 NA TRBV15 TGTGCCACCAGCAGAGATACCTACGAGCAGTACTTC CATSRDTYEQYF
NA TRBJ2-5 TRBD2 TRBV7-2 TGTGCCAGCAGCTTTGGGACTACCGTACAAGAGACCCAGTACTTC CASSFGTTVQETQYF
NA TRBJ2-7 NA TRBV7-2 TGTGCCAGCAGCCCCCCGGGACGGAGCTACGAGCAGTACTTC CASSPPGRSYEQYF
few TRBJ2-3 TRBD1 TRBV13 TGTGCCAGCAGCCTTCGACAGGGAACAGATACGCAGTATTTT CASSLRQGTDTQYF
NA TRBJ2-5 NA TRBV28 TGTGCCAGCGGGCAGTCTCGGGGGACCCAGTACTTC CASGQSRGTQYF
NA TRBJ2-5 TRBD2 TRBV6-1 TGTGCCAGCGTAGTGGGGGGGAAACAAGAGACCCAGTACTTC CASVVGGKQETQYF
NA TRBJ2-5 NA TRBV7-3 TGTGCCAGCAGCTTAAACCCCCCGACAACATCAACGGAGACCCAGTACTTC CASSLNPPTTSTETQYF
NA TRBJ2-1 TRBD2 TRBV19 TGTGCCAGTACGCCCACCGGGACTAGCGTAAATGAGCAGTTCTTC CASTPTGTSVNEQFF
NA TRBJ1-2 NA TRBV28 TGTGCCAGCAGTACCCAGACCGACCGTAACTATGGCTACACCTTC CASSTQTDRNYGYTF
once TRBJ1-4 TRBD1 TRBV5-8 TGTGCCAGCAGCCCCCAACAGGGGGCGGGCGAAAAACTGTTTTTT CASSPQQGAGEKLFF
NA TRBJ2-7 NA TRBV18 TGTGCCAGCTCACCGGGTGAGGGTCGCCGCGAGCAGTACTTC CASSPGEGRREQYF
NA TRBJ2-7 TRBD2 TRBV5-1 TGCGCCAGCAGCGTAGCGGGAGGAGCATACGAGCAGTACTTC CASSVAGGAYEQYF
NA TRBJ2-1 NA TRBV4-1 TGCGCCAGCAGCCAAGAGAGAGACCCCCATAACGGGAATGAGCAGTTCTTC CASSQERDPHNGNEQFF
NA TRBJ2-7 TRBD1 TRBV5-1 TGCGCCAGCGGACCGGGACAGCAAACCTACGAGCAGTACTTC CASGPGQQTYEQYF
NA TRBJ2-3 NA TRBV11-2 TGTGCCAGCAGCTTAGATAGGGCCACCCCCCCAACGCAGTATTTT CASSLDRATPPTQYF
NA TRBJ1-3 NA TRBV6-5 TGTGCCAGCAGTTACAGACAGGAGGACACCATATATTTT CASSYRQEDTIYF
NA TRBJ1-2 TRBD1 TRBV5-6 TGTGCCAGCAGCTCAGTCGGACAGGGCGTCTATGGCTACACCTTC CASSSVGQGVYGYTF
NA TRBJ2-1 NA TRBV7-2 TGTGCCAGCAGCTTAGACGTGGGTGAGCAGTTCTTC CASSLDVGEQFF
NA TRBJ2-1 TRBD1 TRBV6-1 TGTGCCAGCAGTGGGGGACAGGGCTTCTCCTACAATGAGCAGTTCTTC CASSGGQGFSYNEQFF
few TRBJ2-2 TRBD2 TRBV30 TGTGCCTGGAGTATGACTAGCGGGAACACCGGGGAGCTGTTTTTT CAWSMTSGNTGELFF
few TRBJ2-2 NA TRBV27 TGTGCCAGCAGTTTTTTGTGGGAGGCCGGGGAGCTGTTTTTT CASSFLWEAGELFF
NA TRBJ1-5 NA TRBV2 TGTGCCAGCAGCCCCATCGGAATCAATCAGCCCCAGCATTTT CASSPIGINQPQHF